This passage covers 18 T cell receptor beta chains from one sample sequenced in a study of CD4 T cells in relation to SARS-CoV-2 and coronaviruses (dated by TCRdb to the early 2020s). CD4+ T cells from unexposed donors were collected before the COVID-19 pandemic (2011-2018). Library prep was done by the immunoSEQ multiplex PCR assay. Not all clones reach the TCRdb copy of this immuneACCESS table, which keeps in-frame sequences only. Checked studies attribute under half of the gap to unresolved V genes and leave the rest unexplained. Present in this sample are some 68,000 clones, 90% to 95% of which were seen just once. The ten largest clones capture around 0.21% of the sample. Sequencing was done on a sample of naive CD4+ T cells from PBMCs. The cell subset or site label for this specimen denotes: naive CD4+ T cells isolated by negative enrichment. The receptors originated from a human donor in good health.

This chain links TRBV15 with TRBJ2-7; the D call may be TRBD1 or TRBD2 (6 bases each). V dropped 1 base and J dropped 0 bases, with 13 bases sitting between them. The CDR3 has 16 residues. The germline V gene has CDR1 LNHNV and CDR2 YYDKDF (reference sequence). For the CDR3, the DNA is TGTGCCACCAGCAGAGTCCCGGGGGCTCCCTCCTACGAGCAGTACTTC. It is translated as CATSRVPGAPSYEQYF.

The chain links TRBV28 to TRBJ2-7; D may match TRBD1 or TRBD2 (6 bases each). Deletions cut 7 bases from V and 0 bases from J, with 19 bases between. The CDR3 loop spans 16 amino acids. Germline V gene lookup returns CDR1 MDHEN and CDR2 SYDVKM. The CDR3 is CASNPPGAGSSYEQYF. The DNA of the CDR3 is TGTGCCAGCAACCCCCCAGGGGCGGGGAGCTCCTACGAGCAGTACTTC. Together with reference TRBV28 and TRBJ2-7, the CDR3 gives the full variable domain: DVKVTQSSRYLVKRTGEKVFLECVQDMDHENMFWYRQDPGLGLRLIYFSYDVKMKEKGDIPEGYSVSREKKERFSLILESASTNQTSMYLCASNPPGAGSSYEQYFGPGTRLTVT.

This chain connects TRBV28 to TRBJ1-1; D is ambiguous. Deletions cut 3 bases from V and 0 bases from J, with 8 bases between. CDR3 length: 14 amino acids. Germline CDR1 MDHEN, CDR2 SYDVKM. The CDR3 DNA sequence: TGTGCCAGCAGTTTTGGCAGGTTGAACACTGAAGCTTTCTTT. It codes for CASSFGRLNTEAFF.

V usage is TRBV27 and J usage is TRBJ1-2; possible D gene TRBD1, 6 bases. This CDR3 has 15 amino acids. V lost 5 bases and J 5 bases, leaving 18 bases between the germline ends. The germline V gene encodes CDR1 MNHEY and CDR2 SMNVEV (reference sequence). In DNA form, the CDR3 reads TGTGCCAGCAGTCCTCGGGGAGGGGGTGGGTATGGCTACACCTTC. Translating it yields CASSPRGGGGYGYTF.

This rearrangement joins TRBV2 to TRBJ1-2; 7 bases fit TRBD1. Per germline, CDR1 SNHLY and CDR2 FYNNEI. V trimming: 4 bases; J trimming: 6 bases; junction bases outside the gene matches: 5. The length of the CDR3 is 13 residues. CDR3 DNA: TGTGCCAGCAGTGGGGACAGCTTGAATGGCTACACCTTC. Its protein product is CASSGDSLNGYTF.

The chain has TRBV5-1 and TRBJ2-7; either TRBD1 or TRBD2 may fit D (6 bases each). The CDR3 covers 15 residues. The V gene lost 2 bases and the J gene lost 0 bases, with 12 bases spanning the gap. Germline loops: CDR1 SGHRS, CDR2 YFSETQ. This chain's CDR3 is CASSLGGPSSYEQYF. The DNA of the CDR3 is TGCGCCAGCAGCTTAGGGGGGCCCAGCTCCTACGAGCAGTACTTC.

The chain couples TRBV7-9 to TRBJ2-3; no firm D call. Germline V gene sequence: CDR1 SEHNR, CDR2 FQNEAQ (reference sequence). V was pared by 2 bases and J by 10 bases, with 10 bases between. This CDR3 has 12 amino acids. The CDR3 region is CASSLPTPSQYF. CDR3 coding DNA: TGTGCCAGCAGCTTACCGACCCCTTCGCAGTATTTT. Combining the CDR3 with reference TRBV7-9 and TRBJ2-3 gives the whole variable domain DTGVSQNPRHKITKRGQNVTFRCDPISEHNRLYWYRQTLGQGPEFLTYFQNEAQLEKSRLLSDRFSAERPKGSFSTLEIQRTEQGDSAMYLCASSLPTPSQYFGPGTRLTVL.

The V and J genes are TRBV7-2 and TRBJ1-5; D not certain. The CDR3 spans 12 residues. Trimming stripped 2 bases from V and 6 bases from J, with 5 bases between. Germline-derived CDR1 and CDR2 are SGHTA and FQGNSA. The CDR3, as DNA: TGTGCCAGCAGCTTATTAGCTCAGCCCCAGCATTTT. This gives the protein CASSLLAQPQHF.

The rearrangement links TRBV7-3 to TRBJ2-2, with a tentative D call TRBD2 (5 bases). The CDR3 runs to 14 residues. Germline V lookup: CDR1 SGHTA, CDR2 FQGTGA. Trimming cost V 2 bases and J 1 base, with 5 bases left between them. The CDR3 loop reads CASSLGLNTGELFF. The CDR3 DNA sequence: TGTGCCAGCAGCTTAGGACTGAACACCGGGGAGCTGTTTTTT.

The CDR3 DNA is TGTGCCACCAGCAGGGAATACGGGCAGTTCATGAACACTGAAGCTTTCTTT. This codes for CATSREYGQFMNTEAFF. This chain connects TRBV15 to TRBJ1-1; no clear D gene. CDR1 is LNHNV and CDR2 is YYDKDF in the germline V gene (reference sequence). V dropped 3 bases and J dropped 0 bases, with 17 bases sitting between them. The length of the CDR3 is 17 residues.

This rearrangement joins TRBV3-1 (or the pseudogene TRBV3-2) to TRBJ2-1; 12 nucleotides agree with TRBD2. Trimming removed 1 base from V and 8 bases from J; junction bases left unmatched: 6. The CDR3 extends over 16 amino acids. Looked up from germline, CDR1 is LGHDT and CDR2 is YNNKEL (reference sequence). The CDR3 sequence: CASSQALAGGPDEQFF. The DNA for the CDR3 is TGTGCCAGCAGCCAAGCTCTAGCGGGGGGGCCGGATGAGCAGTTCTTC.

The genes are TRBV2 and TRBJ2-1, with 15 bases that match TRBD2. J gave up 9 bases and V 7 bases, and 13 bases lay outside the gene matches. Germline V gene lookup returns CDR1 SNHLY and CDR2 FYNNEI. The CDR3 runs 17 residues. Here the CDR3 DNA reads TGTGCCAGCAACCTTGGACTAGCGGGAGGGCTTGTTCGTGAGCAGTTCTTC. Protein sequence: CASNLGLAGGLVREQFF.

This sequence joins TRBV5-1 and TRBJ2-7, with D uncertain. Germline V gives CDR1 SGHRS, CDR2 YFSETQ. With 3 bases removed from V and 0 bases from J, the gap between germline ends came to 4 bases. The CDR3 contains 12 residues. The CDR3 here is CASSSFSYEQYF. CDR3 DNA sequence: TGCGCCAGCAGCTCCTTCTCCTACGAGCAGTACTTC.

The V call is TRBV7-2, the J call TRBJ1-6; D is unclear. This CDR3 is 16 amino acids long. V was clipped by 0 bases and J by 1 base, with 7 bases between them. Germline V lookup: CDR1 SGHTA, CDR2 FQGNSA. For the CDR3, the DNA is TGTGCCAGCAGCTTAGCGCGGGGTTCCTATAATTCACCCCTCCACTTT. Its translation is CASSLARGSYNSPLHF.

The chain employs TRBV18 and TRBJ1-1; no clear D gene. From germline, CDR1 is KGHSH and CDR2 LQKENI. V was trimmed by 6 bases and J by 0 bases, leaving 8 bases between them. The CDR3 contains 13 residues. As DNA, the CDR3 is TGTGCCAGCTCGGAGGGCATGAACACTGAAGCTTTCTTT. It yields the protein CASSEGMNTEAFF.

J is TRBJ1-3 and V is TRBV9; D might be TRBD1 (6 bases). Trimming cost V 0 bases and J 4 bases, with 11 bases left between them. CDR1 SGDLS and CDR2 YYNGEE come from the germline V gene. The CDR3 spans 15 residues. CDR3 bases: TGTGCCAGCAGCGTAGAAGGGGGGTCGGGAAACACCATATATTTT. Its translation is CASSVEGGSGNTIYF.

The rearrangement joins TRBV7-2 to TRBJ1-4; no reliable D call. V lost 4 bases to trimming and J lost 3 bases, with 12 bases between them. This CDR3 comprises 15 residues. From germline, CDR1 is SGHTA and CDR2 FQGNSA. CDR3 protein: CASSSQIGPNEKLFF. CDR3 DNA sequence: TGTGCCAGCAGCTCCCAGATCGGGCCTAATGAAAAACTGTTTTTT.

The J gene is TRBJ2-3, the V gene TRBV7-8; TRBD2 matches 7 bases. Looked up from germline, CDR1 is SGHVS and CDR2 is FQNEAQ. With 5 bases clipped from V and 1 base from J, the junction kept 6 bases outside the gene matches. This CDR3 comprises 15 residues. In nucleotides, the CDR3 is TGTGCCAGCAGCCATCCTACTAGCGGCACAGATACGCAGTATTTT. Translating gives CASSHPTSGTDTQYF. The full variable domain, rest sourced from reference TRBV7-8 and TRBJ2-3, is GAGVSQSPRYKVAKRGQDVALRCDPISGHVSLFWYQQALGQGPEFLTYFQNEAQLDKSGLPSDRFFAERPEGSVSTLKIQRTQQEDSAVYLCASSHPTSGTDTQYFGPGTRLTVL.